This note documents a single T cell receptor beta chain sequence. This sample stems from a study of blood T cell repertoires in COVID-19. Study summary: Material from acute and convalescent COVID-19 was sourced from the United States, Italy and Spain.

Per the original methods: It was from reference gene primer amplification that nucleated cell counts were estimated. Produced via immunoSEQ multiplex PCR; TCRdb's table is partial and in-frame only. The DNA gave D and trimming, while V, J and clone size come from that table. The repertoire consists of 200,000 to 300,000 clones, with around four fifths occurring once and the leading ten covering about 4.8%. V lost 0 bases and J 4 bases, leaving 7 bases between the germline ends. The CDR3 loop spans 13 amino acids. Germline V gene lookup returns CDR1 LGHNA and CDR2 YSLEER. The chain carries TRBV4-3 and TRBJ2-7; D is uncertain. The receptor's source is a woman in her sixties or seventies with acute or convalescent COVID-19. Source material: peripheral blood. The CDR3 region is CASSQEAHYEQYF. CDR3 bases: TGCGCCAGCAGCCAAGAGGCTCATTACGAGCAGTACTTC.